The T cell receptor beta chain under discussion was sequenced for a study of cytomegalovirus exposure and HLA in healthy donors. Study as a whole: A later analysis reported the 90 to 150 validation repertoires used the same platform as the roughly 670 first-cohort repertoires.

In regard to this clone: Its antigen remains unidentified.

CDR3 length equals 15 residues. CDR1 and CDR2 (germline): GTSNPN, SVGIG (reference sequence). J was trimmed by 1 base and V by 4 bases; bases with no gene match: 7. Assay: immunoSEQ multiplex PCR; the TCRdb copy retains only in-frame clones and omits some. The sample consists of some 140,000 clones, around 88% of them appearing once. General observations from the study: Subsequent analysis of the approximately 110 validation repertoires found a tendency for first-cohort TCR clusters to co-occur.

The donors were members of the validation cohort comprising over 90 subjects, separate from the approximately 630-subject first cohort. The sequence was collected from a man between 18 and 35 years old in good health and CMV-seropositive. The sequenced material came from PBMCs. V is TRBV30 and J is TRBJ1-1; 9 bases are shared with TRBD1. The DNA of the CDR3 is TGTGCCTGGACAGGACAGGGGATGGGGAACACTGAAGCTTTCTTT. Protein product: CAWTGQGMGNTEAFF.